This TCR beta chain stems from a study of Ad26.COV2.S vaccination and SARS-CoV-2 variants. Study-level information: Once or twice, 56 days apart, Ad26.COV2.S was delivered intramuscularly.

Treatment defined: some 20 received Ad26.COV2.S at low or high dose, single or two shots; about 5 received placebo; per-sample allocation not given. Sampling took place 63 days after the first vaccine or placebo injection. Boston hosted the donor, who was an adult aged 18-55 years. On this clone itself: Its antigen is not known.

General study results and limits: The breadth of spike-specific CD8+ and CD4+ T cell responses after vaccination was reportedly substantial.

Assay used: immunoSEQ multiplex PCR; TCRdb lists only in-frame clones, some missing. This repertoire shows 360,000 or so clones, about 89% found once; its top ten account for about 2%. V was cut by 4 bases and J by 1 base, with 15 bases left in between. This CDR3 is 16 amino acids long. Looked up from germline, CDR1 is MNHEY and CDR2 is SMNVEV (reference sequence). The sequence derives from a person between 18 and 60 years old who received the Ad26.COV2.S COVID-19 vaccine or a placebo. The source material was peripheral blood, sampled in a trial of Ad26.COV2.S vaccine versus placebo. The chain recombines TRBV27 with TRBJ2-3; the D is unclear. CDR3 residues: CASSSPQFRGTDTQYF. CDR3 DNA: TGTGCCAGCAGTTCCCCCCAGTTCCGTGGCACAGATACGCAGTATTTT.